This T cell receptor (beta chain) was captured in a study of cytomegalovirus exposure and HLA in healthy donors. Study results and limitations: The study found most TCR sequences rare, yet found some public TCRs in many donors. TCR beta V- and J-gene trimming was later associated with a missense DCLRE1C variant.

Primers: 60 Vbeta forward and 13 Jbeta reverse. The method was immunoSEQ multiplex PCR; TCRdb's version includes in-frame clones alone and lacks a portion of them. This sample has some 210,000 clones, with about 77% found just once. V lost 7 bases, J lost 7 bases, and 5 bases stayed unmatched. Germline-derived CDR1 and CDR2 are SQVTM and ANQGSEA. This CDR3 has 11 residues. A note on this clone: Antigen unknown.

Sequenced input: PBMCs. J is TRBJ1-2 and V is TRBV29-1; 8 bases align to TRBD1. The sequence came from a woman younger than 45 in good health and CMV-seropositive. The CDR3 nucleotides are TGCAGCGACGGACAGGGTAGTGGCTACACCTTC. This gives the protein CSDGQGSGYTF.